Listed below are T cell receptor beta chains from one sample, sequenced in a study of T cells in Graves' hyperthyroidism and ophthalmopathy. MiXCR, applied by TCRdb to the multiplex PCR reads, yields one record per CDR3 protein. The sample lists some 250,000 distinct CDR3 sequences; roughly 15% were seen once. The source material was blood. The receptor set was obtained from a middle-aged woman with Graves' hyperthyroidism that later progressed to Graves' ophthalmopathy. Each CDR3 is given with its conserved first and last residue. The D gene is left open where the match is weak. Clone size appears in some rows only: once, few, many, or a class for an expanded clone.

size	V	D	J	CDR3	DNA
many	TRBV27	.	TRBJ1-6	CASSSTTGSSSYNSPLHF	TGTGCCAGCAGTTCAACGACAGGTTCTAGCTCCTATAATTCACCCCTCCACTTT
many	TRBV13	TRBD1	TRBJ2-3	CASSLWVRDRDTDTQYF	TGTGCCAGCAGCTTATGGGTCCGGGACAGGGACACAGATACGCAGTATTTT
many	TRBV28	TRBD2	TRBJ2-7	CASSRDYIYEQYF	TGTGCCAGCAGTCGGGACTATATCTACGAGCAGTACTTC
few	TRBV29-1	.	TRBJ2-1	CSVTSIGGNEQFF	TGCAGCGTCACTAGTATCGGTGGCAATGAGCAGTTCTTC
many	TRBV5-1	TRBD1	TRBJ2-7	CASSRDRGGDEQYF	TGCGCCAGCAGCCGGGACAGGGGAGGCGACGAGCAGTACTTC
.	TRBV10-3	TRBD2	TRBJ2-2	CAIAINSVEASGFTGELFF	TGTGCCATCGCTATCAATTCGGTGGAGGCTAGCGGCTTCACCGGGGAGCTGTTTTTT
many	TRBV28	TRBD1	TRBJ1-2	CASSFDREGNYGYTF	TGTGCCAGCAGTTTTGACAGGGAGGGTAACTATGGCTACACCTTC
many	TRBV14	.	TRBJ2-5	CASSQDWGRFAFLEAQYF	TGTGCCAGCAGCCAAGATTGGGGAAGGTTCGCGTTCTTAGAGGCCCAGTACTTC
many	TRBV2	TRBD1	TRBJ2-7	CASRDRVLLTYEQYF	TGTGCCAGCAGAGACAGGGTCCTCTTGACCTACGAGCAGTACTTC
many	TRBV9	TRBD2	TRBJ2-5	CASSAGGLAVQETQYF	TGTGCCAGCAGCGCTGGGGGACTAGCGGTCCAAGAGACCCAGTACTTC
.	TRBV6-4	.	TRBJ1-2	CASSESPFGYGYTF	TGTGCCAGCAGTGAATCCCCATTTGGCTATGGCTACACCTTC
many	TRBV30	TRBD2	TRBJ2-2	CAWSVEAGGPAGELFF	TGTGCCTGGAGTGTAGAAGCGGGAGGGCCCGCCGGGGAGCTGTTTTTT